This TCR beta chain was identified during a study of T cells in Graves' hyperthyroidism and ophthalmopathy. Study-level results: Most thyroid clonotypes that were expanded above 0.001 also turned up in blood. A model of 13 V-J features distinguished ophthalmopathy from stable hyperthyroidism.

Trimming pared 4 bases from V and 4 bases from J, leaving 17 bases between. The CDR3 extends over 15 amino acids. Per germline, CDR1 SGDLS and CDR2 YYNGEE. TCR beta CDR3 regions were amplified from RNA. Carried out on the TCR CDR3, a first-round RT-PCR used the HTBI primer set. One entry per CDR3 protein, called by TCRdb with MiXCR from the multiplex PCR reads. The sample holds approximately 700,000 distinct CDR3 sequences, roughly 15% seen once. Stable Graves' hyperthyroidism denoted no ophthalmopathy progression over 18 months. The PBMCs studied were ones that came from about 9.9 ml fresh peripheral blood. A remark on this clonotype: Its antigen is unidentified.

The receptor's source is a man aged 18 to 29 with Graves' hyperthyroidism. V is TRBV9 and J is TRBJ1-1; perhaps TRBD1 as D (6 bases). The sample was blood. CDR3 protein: CASSRGGGRGTEAFF. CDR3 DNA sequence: TGTGCCAGCAGCAGGGGGGGGGGGCGCGGCACTGAAGCTTTCTTT.